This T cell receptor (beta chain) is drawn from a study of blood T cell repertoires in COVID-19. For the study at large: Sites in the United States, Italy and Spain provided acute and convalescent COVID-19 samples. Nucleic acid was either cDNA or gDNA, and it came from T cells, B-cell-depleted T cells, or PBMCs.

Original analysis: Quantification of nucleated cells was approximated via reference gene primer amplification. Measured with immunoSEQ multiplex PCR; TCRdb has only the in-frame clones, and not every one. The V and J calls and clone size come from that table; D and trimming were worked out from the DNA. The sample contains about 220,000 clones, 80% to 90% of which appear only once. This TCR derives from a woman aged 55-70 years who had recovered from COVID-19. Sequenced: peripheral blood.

The CDR3 DNA reads as TGCGCCAGCAGCGCAGGGGCCGTCTTGGTGGAGACCCAGTACTTC. Translation: CASSAGAVLVETQYF. The chain is built from TRBV4-1 and TRBJ2-5; a possible D gene is TRBD1 (6 bases). Trimming removed 5 bases at V and 5 bases at J, with 18 bases between. The CDR3 contains 15 residues. Germline assignment: CDR1 MGHRA and CDR2 YSYEKL.